These 21 T cell receptor beta chains were all obtained from the same sample, sequenced in a study of blood T cell repertoires in COVID-19 (dated by TCRdb to about 2020). Libraries were prepared through the immunoSEQ multiplex PCR assay. The clones in this table, taken by TCRdb from immuneACCESS, are in-frame only. Not every clone is retained; where verified, under half of the shortfall comes from an unresolved V gene, and the cause of the rest is unknown. The table for this sample lists some 140,000 clones; 70% to 80% of them were counted only once. In total, the top ten clones hold roughly 3.4% of the sample. Input material: peripheral blood. These receptor sequences come from a man aged 55-75 years with acute or convalescent COVID-19.

The chain links TRBV2 to TRBJ2-3; 8 nucleotides agree with TRBD1. The CDR3 is made up of 15 amino acids. The ends lost 5 bases at V and 1 base at J; junction bases unmatched: 5. The germline CDR1 and CDR2 sequences are SNHLY and FYNNEI. The CDR3 protein is CASSKTGAGTDTQYF. In DNA form, the CDR3 reads TGTGCCAGCAGTAAGACAGGGGCTGGCACAGATACGCAGTATTTT.

The rearrangement links TRBV28 to TRBJ1-2, with D hard to call. The V gene lost 5 bases and the J gene lost 4 bases, with 8 bases spanning the gap. This CDR3 spans 12 amino acids. The germline CDR1 and CDR2 sequences are MDHEN and SYDVKM. CDR3 nucleotide sequence: TGTGCCAGCAGTGGCAACCGCTATGGCTACACCTTC. This gives the protein CASSGNRYGYTF.

The CDR3 nucleotides read TGTGCCAGTAGGTACCGGGACACTGAAGCTTTCTTT. Protein: CASRYRDTEAFF. The chain couples TRBV19 to TRBJ1-1; D gene uncertain. From germline, CDR1 is LNHDA and CDR2 SQIVND (reference sequence). The CDR3 has 12 residues. Trimming cost V 6 bases and J 3 bases, with 8 bases left between them.

This chain links TRBV18 with TRBJ1-1; 7 bases line up with TRBD1. The CDR3 is 12 amino acids. V shed 2 bases and J 7 bases; nucleotides not matched to a gene: 1. The V gene's germline CDR1 is KGHSH and CDR2 LQKENI. CDR3 residues: CASSPGTDEAFF. The DNA of the CDR3 is TGTGCCAGCTCACCAGGGACAGATGAAGCTTTCTTT.

CDR3 DNA sequence: TGTGCCAGCAGCCTGGGACTAGTCTACGAGCAGTACTTC. This gives the protein CASSLGLVYEQYF. The gene calls are TRBV7-9 and TRBJ2-7, with 8 bases aligning to TRBD2. The ends lost 5 bases at V and 3 bases at J; junction bases unmatched: 3. CDR3 size: 13 residues. In germline, CDR1 is SEHNR, CDR2 FQNEAQ (reference sequence).

The genes are TRBV4-2 and TRBJ2-1, with TRBD2 matching 13 bases. CDR1 and CDR2 from the germline V gene are LGHNA and YNFKEQ. CDR3 size: 16 residues. With V trimmed by 4 bases and J by 10 bases, 10 bases remained unmatched. DNA for the CDR3: TGTGCCAGCAGCCTAGACCTGGGACTAGCGGGACAAGAGCAGTTCTTC. Encoded protein: CASSLDLGLAGQEQFF.

This clone showed up just once. The rearrangement links TRBV5-4 to TRBJ2-1; TRBD2 matches 7 bases. CDR3 length equals 14 residues. Unmatched junction bases numbered 4, after V lost 0 bases and J lost 7 bases. The germline V gene encodes CDR1 SGHNT and CDR2 YYREEE (reference sequence). In nucleotides, the CDR3 is TGTGCCAGCAGCTTGGACCTAGCGGCGAATGAGCAGTTCTTC. It codes for CASSLDLAANEQFF.

The chain couples TRBV30 to TRBJ1-3; 10 bases fit TRBD1. Germline V lookup: CDR1 GTSNPN, CDR2 SVGIG (reference sequence). This CDR3 is 14 amino acids long. V shed 7 bases and J 7 bases; nucleotides not matched to a gene: 10. The DNA of the CDR3 is TGTGCCTCCACCCGGGACAGGGGACGGAACACCATATATTTT. It codes for CASTRDRGRNTIYF.

The chain recombines TRBV2 with TRBJ2-3; 11 bases are shared with TRBD2. Germline CDR1 reads SNHLY; CDR2 reads FYNNEI. This CDR3 is built from 18 residues. The V and J ends lost 4 bases and 2 bases, in that order; junction bases with no gene match: 11. The CDR3 DNA reads as TGTGCCAGCAGTGGGGACAGGGAACTAGCGGGAGACACAGATACGCAGTATTTT. It yields the protein CASSGDRELAGDTDTQYF.

This rearrangement joins TRBV19 to TRBJ2-3; D possibly corresponds to TRBD1 (6 bases). This CDR3 is 14 amino acids long. Trimming shortened V by 7 bases and J by 3 bases, and 14 bases separated the two germline ends. Germline-derived CDR1 and CDR2 are LNHDA and SQIVND (reference sequence). The CDR3 protein is CASKAGAGTDTQYF. CDR3 nucleotides: TGTGCCAGTAAAGCAGGGGCCGGTACAGATACGCAGTATTTT.

The chain recombines TRBV19 with TRBJ1-6, with D unresolved. This CDR3 has 14 residues. CDR1 LNHDA and CDR2 SQIVND come from the germline V gene (reference sequence). The V end was cut by 1 base, the J end by 8 bases, with 9 bases between. CDR3 DNA: TGTGCCAGTAGTATAGGAGGTGGCGATTCACCCCTCCACTTT. It specifies CASSIGGGDSPLHF.

The V call is TRBV11-1, the J call TRBJ1-1; D remains ambiguous. Germline V gene sequence: CDR1 SGHAT, CDR2 FQDESV (reference sequence). Trimming removed 6 bases from V and 0 bases from J, with 14 bases in between. The CDR3 contains 15 residues. CDR3 bases: TGTGCCAGCAGTCCCCGGCGGAGCATGAACACTGAAGCTTTCTTT. It translates to CASSPRRSMNTEAFF.

This sequence joins TRBV19 and TRBJ1-1; D gene uncertain. V was pared by 5 bases and J by 3 bases, with 10 bases between. The CDR3 runs to 13 residues. CDR1 and CDR2 from the germline V gene are LNHDA and SQIVND (reference sequence). CDR3 sequence: CASSAPGYTEAFF. The CDR3 DNA is TGTGCCAGTAGTGCCCCGGGGTACACTGAAGCTTTCTTT.

The chain couples TRBV7-2 to TRBJ1-2, with unresolved D. Germline CDR1 SGHTA, CDR2 FQGNSA. This CDR3 comprises 14 residues. V dropped 5 bases and J dropped 7 bases, with 17 bases sitting between them. The CDR3 sequence: CASSPVRGRSGYTF. The CDR3 DNA is TGTGCCAGCAGCCCCGTTCGAGGGCGGAGTGGCTACACCTTC.

This clone was counted a single time. The V and J genes are TRBV16 and TRBJ1-1; D is undetermined. Germline V gives CDR1 KGHSY, CDR2 FQNENV. V lost 0 bases and J 6 bases, leaving 20 bases between the germline ends. This CDR3 is built from 17 residues. The CDR3: CASSQSVIGRRNAEAFF. CDR3 DNA: TGTGCCAGCAGCCAATCGGTAATAGGAAGGAGGAATGCTGAAGCTTTCTTT.

This clone has a single count. CDR3 bases: TGTGCCAGCAGCCCGGCAGGCTCTGGAAACACCATATATTTT. Encoded protein: CASSPAGSGNTIYF. The chain carries TRBV5-4 and TRBJ1-3; no clear D. This CDR3 spans 14 amino acids. V was trimmed by 4 bases and J by 0 bases, leaving 8 bases between them. The germline CDR1 and CDR2 sequences are SGHNT and YYREEE (reference sequence).

The chain couples TRBV5-1 to TRBJ1-4; D might be TRBD1 (5 bases). The germline V gene has CDR1 SGHRS and CDR2 YFSETQ. V was clipped by 7 bases and J by 2 bases, with 15 bases between them. The CDR3 length is 15 residues. Here the CDR3 reads CASRVQGLTNEKLFF. The CDR3, as DNA: TGCGCCAGCCGAGTGCAGGGTCTGACTAATGAAAAACTGTTTTTT.

The chain links TRBV28 to TRBJ1-4; 10 bases are shared with TRBD1. Germline V lookup: CDR1 MDHEN, CDR2 SYDVKM. The J segment lost 10 bases and the V segment lost 6 bases, leaving 5 bases of the junction unmatched. There are 13 residues in the CDR3. In DNA, the CDR3 is TGTGCCAGCAGCAAAAGGACAGGGGGAAAACTGTTTTTT. It specifies CASSKRTGGKLFF.

The chain couples TRBV6-4 to TRBJ1-1; D is unclear. Trimming removed 6 bases from V and 0 bases from J, with 8 bases in between. The germline CDR1 and CDR2 sequences are MRHNA and SNTAGT. The length of the CDR3 is 13 residues. The CDR3 region is CASSLYLNTEAFF. DNA of the CDR3: TGTGCCAGCAGCCTGTATCTGAACACTGAAGCTTTCTTT.

The CDR3 spells CASSQDLVGNTEAFF. The CDR3 DNA follows: TGTGCCAGCAGCCAAGATCTCGTCGGGAACACTGAAGCTTTCTTT. The chain has TRBV4-2 and TRBJ1-1; no clear D. This CDR3 is built from 15 residues. Germline values: CDR1 LGHNA, CDR2 YNFKEQ. Trimming shortened V by 0 bases and J by 1 base, and 9 bases separated the two germline ends.

V is TRBV19 and J is TRBJ1-3; D possibly corresponds to TRBD1 (5 bases). The CDR3 has 15 residues. The V gene lost 6 bases and the J gene lost 0 bases, with 12 bases spanning the gap. Per germline, CDR1 LNHDA and CDR2 SQIVND (reference sequence). CDR3 coding DNA: TGTGCCAGTAGCCAACAGGTGATCTCTGGAAACACCATATATTTT. Translating it yields CASSQQVISGNTIYF.